This T cell receptor beta chain was captured in a study of blood T cell repertoires in COVID-19. Assay used: immunoSEQ multiplex PCR; TCRdb lists only in-frame clones, some missing. The sample lists approximately 250,000 clones; less than 95% were seen once. The origin of this receptor is a man in his forties who had been exposed to COVID-19. The sequenced sample consisted of PBMCs or T cells enriched from blood (not recorded which).

CDR3 region: CAWSALSGNEQFF. The CDR3 DNA is TGTGCCTGGAGTGCCCTTAGCGGAAATGAGCAGTTCTTC. The chain uses TRBV30 and TRBJ2-1; the D gene is possibly TRBD2 (6 bases). Germline V CDR1 and CDR2: GTSNPN, SVGIG (reference sequence). The CDR3 consists of 13 residues. V shed 1 base and J shed 7 bases, with 11 bases lying between them.